Below are 13 T cell receptor beta chains sequenced from a single sample in a study of Graves' ophthalmopathy and Graves' hyperthyroidism. CDR3 regions of TCR beta were amplified from RNA transcripts. Scientists carried out first-round RT-PCR using HTBI primers and then a second-round multiplex PCR. Each CDR3 protein is one row after TCRdb ran MiXCR on the multiplex PCR reads. The table records roughly 380,000 distinct CDR3 sequences, 15% of them present only once. Input material: peripheral blood. Receptor source: a woman younger than 30 with stable Graves' hyperthyroidism.

This clonotype was recorded many times. The chain links TRBV11-2 to TRBJ1-2; weak D call: TRBD1 (6 bases). The length of the CDR3 is 17 residues. Trimming stripped 6 bases from V and 4 bases from J, with 24 bases between. Germline CDR1 is SGHAT and CDR2 is FQNNGV. CDR3 DNA sequence: TGTGCCAGCAGTCAGACCAAACAGGGTTTATCGGGCTATGGCTACACCTTC. Its protein product is CASSQTKQGLSGYGYTF.

This clonotype was seen repeatedly, ten times or more. The chain recombines TRBV20-1 with TRBJ2-5, with unresolved D. V shed 0 bases and J shed 3 bases, with 8 bases lying between them. This CDR3 spans 13 amino acids. Germline V gene lookup returns CDR1 DFQATT and CDR2 SNEGSKA (reference sequence). The CDR3: CSARDGTKETQYF. The DNA for the CDR3 is TGCAGTGCTAGAGACGGCACTAAAGAGACCCAGTACTTC.

This clonotype was seen repeatedly, ten times or more. This chain joins TRBV12-3 or TRBV12-4 and TRBJ1-2; D gene unclear. The CDR3 runs to 13 residues. V lost 6 bases and J 4 bases, leaving 12 bases between the germline ends. This chain's CDR3 is CASSRDDVYGYTF. CDR3 DNA sequence: TGTGCCAGCAGCCGCGACGACGTCTATGGCTACACCTTC.

This clonotype was seen repeatedly, ten times or more. The chain joins TRBV19 to TRBJ2-7; a weak D match, TRBD1 (6 bases). This CDR3 contains 12 residues. The ends were cut back, 5 bases at V and 7 bases at J, with 12 bases in the middle. The V gene's germline CDR1 is LNHDA and CDR2 SQIVND (reference sequence). The CDR3 reads CASSGRQGEQYF. CDR3 nucleotides: TGTGCCAGTAGTGGTCGGCAGGGGGAGCAGTACTTC.

Concerning this clonotype itself: It may be a read error: a sequence one base away is much more abundant. The gene calls are TRBV11-2 and TRBJ1-2, with 7 bases lining up with TRBD1. CDR3 size: 16 residues. Germline lookup yields CDR1 SGHAT and CDR2 FQNNGV. The J segment lost 0 bases and the V segment lost 5 bases, leaving 9 bases of the junction unmatched. The CDR3 is CASSLSRGGSNYGYTF. CDR3 sequence (DNA): TGTGCCAGCAGCCTCTCCAGGGGGGGGTCTAACTATGGCTACACCTTC.

V usage is TRBV19 and J usage is TRBJ2-4; D possibly corresponds to TRBD2 (7 bases). CDR1 and CDR2 (germline): LNHDA, SQIVND (reference sequence). Trimming stripped 3 bases from V and 6 bases from J, with 12 bases between. CDR3 length: 14 residues. The CDR3 loop reads CASSIRGAGNIQYF. CDR3 nucleotides: TGTGCCAGTAGTATCCGGGGGGCCGGAAACATTCAGTACTTC.

This clonotype occurred many times. The chain links TRBV27 to TRBJ2-5; 7 bases agree with TRBD1. This CDR3 has 15 amino acids. V shed 5 bases, J shed 2 bases, and the junction held 8 bases outside the gene matches. CDR1 MNHEY and CDR2 SMNVEV come from the germline V gene (reference sequence). As DNA, the CDR3 is TGTGCCAGCAGTATGTTGACAGGGCCTCAAGAGACCCAGTACTTC. The encoded protein is CASSMLTGPQETQYF.

This clonotype was seen ten or more times. This chain connects TRBV2 to TRBJ2-7; perhaps TRBD1 as D (6 bases). The CDR3 is 12 residues long. The V end was cut by 1 base, the J end by 8 bases, with 9 bases between. The germline V gene has CDR1 SNHLY and CDR2 FYNNEI. The CDR3 here is CASSEGQAQQYF. The CDR3 DNA is TGTGCCAGCAGTGAAGGACAGGCCCAGCAGTACTTC. The whole variable domain, remainder taken from reference TRBV2 and TRBJ2-7, is EPEVTQTPSHQVTQMGQEVILRCVPISNHLYFYWYRQILGQKVEFLVSFYNNEISEKSEIFDDQFSVERPDGSNFTLKIRSTKLEDSAMYFCASSEGQAQQYFGPGTRLTVT.

This clonotype was counted ten times or more. CDR3 amino acids: CASSRTSDGTYEQYF. In nucleotides, the CDR3 is TGTGCCAGCAGCAGAACTAGCGACGGGACCTACGAGCAGTACTTC. The chain is built from TRBV7-2 and TRBJ2-7; 7 nucleotides align to TRBD2. V trimming: 5 bases; J trimming: 2 bases; junction bases outside the gene matches: 9. This CDR3 region has 15 residues. Germline V gene lookup returns CDR1 SGHTA and CDR2 FQGNSA.

There are many counts of this clonotype. The J gene is TRBJ2-7, the V gene TRBV7-2; D remains ambiguous. The germline CDR1 and CDR2 sequences are SGHTA and FQGNSA. Trimming took off 1 base at V and 3 bases at J, with 10 bases between the two ends. This CDR3 contains 14 residues. As DNA, the CDR3 is TGTGCCAGCAGCTTAGTGGTCAGGCGCTACGAGCAGTACTTC. Amino acids: CASSLVVRRYEQYF.

This clonotype occurred many times. The J gene is TRBJ1-1, the V gene TRBV6-2 or TRBV6-3; D is uncertain. In germline, CDR1 is MNHEY, CDR2 SVGEGT. This CDR3 spans 14 amino acids. Trimming cost V 2 bases and J 1 base, with 8 bases left between them. This CDR3 is CASSYPKGNTEAFF. The CDR3 DNA reads TGTGCCAGCAGTTACCCTAAGGGGAACACTGAAGCTTTCTTT.

The V call is TRBV24-1, the J call TRBJ2-7; D may be TRBD1 (6 bases). V shed 3 bases and J shed 3 bases, with 8 bases lying between them. The CDR3 loop spans 13 amino acids. Germline V CDR1 and CDR2: KGHDR, SFDVKD. CDR3 in amino acids: CATSDGQIYEQYF. Written as DNA, the CDR3 is TGTGCCACCAGTGATGGACAGATCTACGAGCAGTACTTC.

This clonotype was observed at least ten times. The J gene is TRBJ2-7, the V gene TRBV6-2 or TRBV6-3; possible D gene TRBD2, 5 bases. The germline gives CDR1 MNHEY, CDR2 SVGEGT. Trimming stripped 2 bases from V and 3 bases from J, with 11 bases between. CDR3 length: 14 amino acids. The CDR3 nucleotides read TGTGCCAGCAGTTACCTTTCGAGGGTCTACGAGCAGTACTTC. Translation: CASSYLSRVYEQYF.